Only one count was recorded for the clone carrying this TCR beta chain. These data originate in a study of control samples from healthy donors and cancer patients. The assay was immunoSEQ multiplex PCR, and TCRdb's table has in-frame clones only and misses some. The sample lists 75,000 to 100,000 clones; around nine tenths were seen once. The V gene's germline CDR1 is PRHDT and CDR2 FYEKMQ (reference sequence). The CDR3 totals 14 residues. Trimming took 3 bases from V and 0 from J, leaving 8 bases between them. This sequence was found in a man aged 45 to 65 in good health. This sequence joins TRBV13 and TRBJ1-2; D is undetermined. Sequencing was performed on blood. The CDR3 loop reads CASSFRTSNYGYTF. The CDR3 bases are TGTGCCAGCAGCTTCAGGACCTCTAACTATGGCTACACCTTC.